Each of the 18 T cell receptor beta chains below was sequenced from the same sample in a study of metastatic and nonmetastatic thyroid tumors. TCRdb re-called clones via MiXCR from the PCR reads. The table has some 23,000 clones, 22% seen once. Each patient came to thyroid surgery without any prior treatment (of any kind). Sequencing used tumor tissue. These TCRs come from a female donor with papillary thyroid cancer or a benign thyroid nodule (not recorded which). Some clones in this sample may be carry-over from other donors' samples.

Of note for this clone: A junction end diverges from the germline sequence, so it may reflect a read error. This chain's CDR3 is CAGSSNPGQGSTGELFF. The CDR3 DNA sequence: TGTGCCGGCAGTTCAAACCCGGGACAGGGTTCCACCGGTGAGCTGTTTTTT. The chain has TRBV28 and TRBJ2-2; TRBD1 agrees at 9 bases. CDR1 MDHEN and CDR2 SYDVKM come from the germline V gene. The CDR3 loop spans 17 amino acids. The complete variable domain, with remaining parts taken from reference TRBV28 and TRBJ2-2, reads DVKVTQSSRYLVKRTGEKVFLECVQDMDHENMFWYRQDPGLGLRLIYFSYDVKMKEKGDIPEGYSVSREKKERFSLILESASTNQTSMYLCAGSSNPGQGSTGELFFGEGSRLTVL.

This clone is termed medium-sized. The CDR3 sequence is CASSPPGLAGLSYNEQFF. The CDR3 nucleotides read TGTGCCAGCAGCCCCCCCGGACTAGCGGGATTGTCCTACAATGAGCAGTTCTTC. This chain joins TRBV7-8 and TRBJ2-1; 12 nucleotides match TRBD2. Per germline, CDR1 SGHVS and CDR2 FQNEAQ. The CDR3 contains 18 residues. V lost 5 bases and J lost 1; bases outside the gene matches: 9.

This clone occurred a few times. The V call is TRBV6-5, the J call TRBJ2-1; 12 bases agree with TRBD1. Germline CDR1 and CDR2: MNHEY and SVGAGI. The CDR3 is 17 residues long. Germline trimming cut 4 bases from V and 2 bases from J; bases unmatched to any gene: 6. The CDR3 bases are TGTGCCAGCAGTTCGGGACAGGGGGCACTTCCCTACAATGAGCAGTTCTTC. It translates to CASSSGQGALPYNEQFF.

This clone was recorded a few times. Being one base from a much bigger clone, this may be a read error. V gene TRBV29-1 combines with J gene TRBJ2-3; D not resolved. CDR1 SQVTM and CDR2 ANQGSEA come from the germline V gene. The CDR3 is 12 amino acids. CDR3 region: CSVEGLTDMQYF. The CDR3 nucleotides are TGCAGCGTTGAAGGACTCACAGATATGCAGTATTTT.

This clone was detected a few times. The chain links TRBV15 to TRBJ1-2, with unresolved D. Trimming stripped 1 base from V and 8 bases from J, with 8 bases between. CDR1 is LNHNV, CDR2 YYDKDF, per germline (reference sequence). This CDR3 region has 12 residues. DNA for the CDR3: TGTGCCACCAGCAGAGGGGTAGAAGGCTACACCTTC. Translating gives CATSRGVEGYTF.

This clone has at least ten counts. Other nucleotide sequences from this sample produce the same CDR3. The chain carries TRBV12-3 or TRBV12-4 and TRBJ1-1; unclear D gene. The CDR3 loop spans 11 amino acids. Trimming took off 7 bases at V and 4 bases at J, with 7 bases between the two ends. This CDR3 is CASTPGTEAFF. DNA for the CDR3: TGTGCCAGCACCCCCGGCACTGAAGCTTTCTTT.

The chain joins TRBV7-2 to TRBJ2-2; the match to TRBD1 covers 8 bases. V trimming: 5 bases; J trimming: 3 bases; junction bases outside the gene matches: 5. The germline V gene encodes CDR1 SGHTA and CDR2 FQGNSA. This CDR3 comprises 15 residues. The CDR3 sequence: CASSRGQVDTGELFF. Written as DNA, the CDR3 is TGTGCCAGCAGCCGGGGACAGGTGGACACCGGGGAGCTGTTTTTT.

The chain recombines TRBV11-2 with TRBJ2-2, with 9 bases fitting TRBD2. This CDR3 is built from 17 residues. The junction had 12 bases not matched to a gene; V was cut back by 0 bases and J by 10 bases. Germline V CDR1 and CDR2: SGHAT, FQNNGV. CDR3 residues: CASSLDFAGGPSVELFF. For the CDR3, the DNA is TGTGCCAGCAGCTTAGATTTCGCGGGAGGGCCCTCCGTGGAGCTGTTTTTT.

Ten or more counts support this clone. This chain connects TRBV12-5 to TRBJ2-3, with TRBD2 identical over 11 bases. Per germline, CDR1 LGHNT and CDR2 FRNRAP. The junction had 10 bases not matched to a gene; V was cut back by 6 bases and J by 5 bases. This CDR3 contains 16 residues. Here the CDR3 reads CASGGVSGRAEDTQYF. In DNA form, the CDR3 reads TGTGCTAGTGGGGGGGTTAGCGGGAGGGCCGAAGATACGCAGTATTTT. The full variable domain, completed using reference TRBV12-5 and TRBJ2-3, is DARVTQTPRHKVTEMGQEVTMRCQPILGHNTVFWYRQTMMQGLELLAYFRNRAPLDDSGMPKDRFSAEMPDATLATLKIQPSEPRDSAVYFCASGGVSGRAEDTQYFGPGTRLTVL.

This clone was recorded a few times. This rearrangement joins TRBV5-1 to TRBJ2-2, with TRBD2 matching 8 bases. The ends lost 4 bases at V and 8 bases at J; junction bases unmatched: 10. Germline V CDR1 and CDR2: SGHRS, YFSETQ. The CDR3 is made up of 15 amino acids. CDR3 sequence: CASSPGGTESGELFF. CDR3 DNA: TGCGCCAGCAGCCCGGGAGGGACCGAATCGGGGGAGCTGTTTTTT.

Details on this clone: With a much larger clone just one base away, this may be a read error. This chain links TRBV7-8 with TRBJ2-2; tentatively, D is TRBD1 (6 bases). The CDR3 is 17 residues long. Trimming took 1 base from V and 4 from J, leaving 16 bases between them. Germline-derived CDR1 and CDR2 are SGHVS and FQNEAQ. The CDR3 DNA sequence: TGTGCCAGCAGCTTAGTATTCGGGATCAGGGGCACCGGGGAGCTGTTTTTT. It codes for CASSLVFGIRGTGELFF.

Sample share makes this clone medium-sized (0.01 to 0.1%). This chain uses TRBV20-1 with TRBJ2-1; 8 nucleotides line up with TRBD2. Per the germline V gene, CDR1 is DFQATT and CDR2 is SNEGSKA (reference sequence). The trim removed 6 bases at V and 1 base at J, leaving 8 bases unmatched. The CDR3 is 15 residues long. The CDR3 region has the DNA TGCAGTGCAAAAAGGCTAGCGGGTTCCTACAATGAGCAGTTCTTC. Its protein is CSAKRLAGSYNEQFF.

The chain links TRBV30 to TRBJ1-1; 7 positions match TRBD1. This CDR3 has 13 amino acids. Losses at the gene ends were 5 bases for V and 2 bases for J; bases not matched to a gene: 5. CDR1 and CDR2 (germline): GTSNPN, SVGIG (reference sequence). The CDR3 spells CAWQGEYNTEAFF. CDR3 coding DNA: TGTGCCTGGCAGGGGGAATATAACACTGAAGCTTTCTTT.

The chain links TRBV5-1 to TRBJ2-7; 8 bases fit TRBD1. This CDR3 spans 15 amino acids. V lost 0 bases to trimming and J lost 5 bases; unmatched junction nucleotides: 7. CDR1 and CDR2 (germline): SGHRS, YFSETQ. The CDR3 region is CASSLGQGAFDEQYF. DNA of the CDR3: TGCGCCAGCAGCTTGGGTCAGGGGGCGTTCGACGAGCAGTACTTC.

The table lists this clone with many counts. This chain joins TRBV7-3 and TRBJ1-2; TRBD1 agrees at 9 bases. J was trimmed by 8 bases and V by 5 bases; bases with no gene match: 9. Germline V gene lookup returns CDR1 SGHTA and CDR2 FQGTGA. The CDR3 is 14 amino acids. The CDR3 DNA reads TGTGCCAGCAGCGGGACACAGGGGGCGTTCGGCTACACCTTC. Translation gives CASSGTQGAFGYTF. Filled out from reference TRBV7-3 and TRBJ1-2, the complete variable domain reads GAGVSQTPSNKVTEKGKYVELRCDPISGHTALYWYRQSLGQGPEFLIYFQGTGAADDSGLPNDRFFAVRPEGSVSTLKIQRTERGDSAVYLCASSGTQGAFGYTFGSGTRLTVV.

The J gene is TRBJ1-2, the V gene TRBV4-3, with D perhaps matching TRBD1 (5 bases). This CDR3 is 18 amino acids long. V was pared by 3 bases and J by 7 bases, with 27 bases between. The germline CDR1 and CDR2 sequences are LGHNA and YSLEER. CDR3 in amino acids: CASSQAAPVGAFRTGYTF. The CDR3 DNA is TGCGCCAGCAGCCAGGCAGCCCCGGTCGGGGCCTTTAGAACTGGCTACACCTTC.

This clone was detected a few times. The CDR3 spells CASSLEGDRSSYEQYF. CDR3 nucleotides: TGTGCCAGCAGTTTGGAGGGTGACAGGTCCTCCTACGAGCAGTACTTC. The chain carries TRBV12-3 or TRBV12-4 and TRBJ2-7, with D perhaps matching TRBD1 or TRBD2 (6 bases each). V shed 3 bases and J shed 0 bases, with 15 bases lying between them. The CDR3 has 16 amino acids.

Many counts were recorded for this clone. The chain has TRBV6-1 and TRBJ2-7, with TRBD1 as a possible D gene (5 bases). CDR3 length: 14 amino acids. Trimming stripped 4 bases from V and 4 bases from J, with 14 bases between. Germline-derived CDR1 and CDR2 are MNHNS and SASEGT. CDR3 in amino acids: CASSVGLVSYEQYF. For the CDR3, the DNA is TGTGCCAGCAGTGTGGGGCTAGTTTCTTACGAGCAGTACTTC.